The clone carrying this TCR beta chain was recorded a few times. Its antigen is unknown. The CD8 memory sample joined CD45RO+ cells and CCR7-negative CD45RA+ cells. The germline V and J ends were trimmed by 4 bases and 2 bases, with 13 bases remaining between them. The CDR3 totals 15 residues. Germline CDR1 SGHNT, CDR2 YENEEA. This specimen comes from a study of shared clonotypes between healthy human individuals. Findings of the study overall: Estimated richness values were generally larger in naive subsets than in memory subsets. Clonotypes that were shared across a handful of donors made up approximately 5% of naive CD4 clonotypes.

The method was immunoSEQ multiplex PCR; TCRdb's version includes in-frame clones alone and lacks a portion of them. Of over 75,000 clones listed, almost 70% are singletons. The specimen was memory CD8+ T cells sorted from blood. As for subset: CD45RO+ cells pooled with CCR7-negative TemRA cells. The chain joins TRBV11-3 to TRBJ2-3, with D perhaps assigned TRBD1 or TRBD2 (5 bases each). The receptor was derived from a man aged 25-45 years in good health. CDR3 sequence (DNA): TGTGCCAGCAGCTCTCACCGGGACCCCACAGATACGCAGTATTTT. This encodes CASSSHRDPTDTQYF.